Below are 14 T cell receptor beta chains sequenced from a single sample in a study of blood T cell repertoires in COVID-19. Only in-frame clones appear in the TCRdb table, and some are missing; sequencing was by immunoSEQ multiplex PCR. Seen here are about 170,000 clones, about 74% observed once, and the top ten hold 3%. The sequencing sample was made of peripheral blood. These receptors came from an elderly woman with acute or convalescent COVID-19.

This clone occurred a few times. The chain couples TRBV6-1 to TRBJ2-7, with 9 positions matching TRBD2. Losses at the gene ends were 1 base for V and 3 bases for J; bases not matched to a gene: 4. The germline gives CDR1 MNHNS, CDR2 SASEGT. This CDR3 comprises 15 residues. The DNA of the CDR3 is TGTGCCAGCAGTGAAGGGCTAGCGGGGAGCTACGAGCAGTACTTC. Its translation: CASSEGLAGSYEQYF.

Only one count was recorded for this clone. This chain connects TRBV28 to TRBJ1-2; maybe TRBD1 (5 bases). In germline, CDR1 is MDHEN, CDR2 SYDVKM. V was pared by 7 bases and J by 1 base, with 19 bases between. The CDR3 runs to 16 residues. CDR3 protein: CASTPFGRGLNYGYTF. CDR3 nucleotides: TGTGCCAGCACCCCTTTCGGGAGGGGACTTAACTATGGCTACACCTTC.

This chain uses TRBV18 with TRBJ2-1; D is possibly TRBD2 (6 bases). The CDR3 extends over 16 amino acids. CDR1 is KGHSH and CDR2 is LQKENI in the germline V gene. V lost 0 bases to trimming and J lost 4 bases, with 13 bases between them. Here the CDR3 reads CASSPPLGTLYNEQFF. The DNA of the CDR3 is TGTGCCAGCTCACCACCACTCGGGACTCTTTACAATGAGCAGTTCTTC.

This rearrangement joins TRBV18 to TRBJ1-1; unclear D gene. Germline CDR1 reads KGHSH; CDR2 reads LQKENI. Trimming removed 2 bases from V and 0 bases from J, with 7 bases in between. CDR3 length: 14 residues. This CDR3 reads CASSPTALNTEAFF. CDR3 sequence (DNA): TGTGCCAGCTCACCAACAGCTCTGAACACTGAAGCTTTCTTT.

The V and J genes are TRBV28 and TRBJ2-1; the match to TRBD1 covers 7 bases. Germline V lookup: CDR1 MDHEN, CDR2 SYDVKM. This CDR3 has 14 residues. The V segment lost 10 bases and the J segment 6 bases; nucleotides outside the gene matches: 12. CDR3 DNA: TGTGCCACAGGGTTGAGACAGGGCTCCAATGAGCAGTTCTTC. Translating it yields CATGLRQGSNEQFF.

This rearrangement joins TRBV11-2 to TRBJ2-3; D might be TRBD2 (5 bases). CDR1 SGHAT and CDR2 FQNNGV come from the germline V gene. V was trimmed by 5 bases and J by 6 bases, leaving 15 bases between them. This CDR3 is built from 14 residues. Written as DNA, the CDR3 is TGTGCCAGCAGCCTCGATCGGGGTTCGGATACGCAGTATTTT. Residues: CASSLDRGSDTQYF.

The V gene is TRBV5-1, the J gene TRBJ1-1, with D maybe TRBD1 (6 bases). Looked up from germline, CDR1 is SGHRS and CDR2 is YFSETQ. V dropped 0 bases and J dropped 6 bases, with 24 bases sitting between them. The CDR3 has 18 residues. CDR3 nucleotide sequence: TGCGCCAGCAGCTTGGGACAGGCCGGTATAGGGGCTTTCTCTGAAGCTTTCTTT. This codes for CASSLGQAGIGAFSEAFF.

This chain connects TRBV19 to TRBJ1-1, with D perhaps TRBD1 (5 bases). The CDR3 has 14 amino acids. CDR1 is LNHDA, CDR2 SQIVND, per germline (reference sequence). Trimming stripped 4 bases from V and 11 bases from J, with 20 bases between. The CDR3 nucleotides read TGTGCCAGTAGTACTCACGGCGGGGACGGGCACGCTTTCTTT. Amino acid sequence: CASSTHGGDGHAFF.

This chain uses TRBV30 with TRBJ2-5, with 14 bases matching TRBD2. V shed 3 bases, J shed 4 bases, and the junction held 7 bases outside the gene matches. This CDR3 is 16 amino acids long. Per the germline V gene, CDR1 is GTSNPN and CDR2 is SVGIG (reference sequence). For the CDR3, the DNA is TGTGCCTGGAGCACAGGACTAGCGGGAGGTCCAGAGACCCAGTACTTC. It is translated as CAWSTGLAGGPETQYF.

The genes are TRBV2 and TRBJ1-5, with unresolved D. CDR3 size: 13 residues. Germline values: CDR1 SNHLY, CDR2 FYNNEI. V dropped 4 bases and J dropped 10 bases, with 14 bases sitting between them. CDR3 sequence (DNA): TGTGCCAGCAGTGTTCTAGCTTCGACTCCCCAGCATTTT. Its translation: CASSVLASTPQHF.

V usage is TRBV12-3 or TRBV12-4 and J usage is TRBJ2-1; 7 nucleotides line up with TRBD1. CDR3 length equals 12 residues. Trimming removed 5 bases from V and 9 bases from J; junction bases left unmatched: 4. CDR3 nucleotide sequence: TGTGCCAGCAGTAGAAACAGGGGTGAGCAGTTCTTC. Amino acid sequence: CASSRNRGEQFF.

The V gene is TRBV4-1, the J gene TRBJ2-5; TRBD2 matches at 8 bases. V dropped 5 bases and J dropped 5; count of bases not matched to a gene: 16. The CDR3 extends over 17 amino acids. Per germline, CDR1 MGHRA and CDR2 YSYEKL. The CDR3 DNA is TGCGCCAGCAGCTCCGAGGAAGGGAGTCGCGGGGGGGAGACCCAGTACTTC. As protein: CASSSEEGSRGGETQYF.

The rearrangement links TRBV18 to TRBJ2-2; the D gene is possibly TRBD2 (5 bases). This CDR3 contains 14 residues. Per the germline V gene, CDR1 is KGHSH and CDR2 is LQKENI. V lost 1 base and J lost 7, with 10 bases in between. CDR3 in DNA: TGTGCCAGCTCACCACGCCTAGCTGGCGGGGAGCTGTTTTTT. Protein sequence: CASSPRLAGGELFF.

The chain is built from TRBV29-1 and TRBJ2-1; maybe TRBD2 (5 bases). CDR1 and CDR2 from the germline V gene are SQVTM and ANQGSEA. Trimming stripped 5 bases from V and 4 bases from J, with 12 bases between. The CDR3 length is 13 residues. Here the CDR3 reads CSVRVDFYNEQFF. The CDR3 DNA is TGCAGCGTTAGGGTGGACTTTTACAATGAGCAGTTCTTC.